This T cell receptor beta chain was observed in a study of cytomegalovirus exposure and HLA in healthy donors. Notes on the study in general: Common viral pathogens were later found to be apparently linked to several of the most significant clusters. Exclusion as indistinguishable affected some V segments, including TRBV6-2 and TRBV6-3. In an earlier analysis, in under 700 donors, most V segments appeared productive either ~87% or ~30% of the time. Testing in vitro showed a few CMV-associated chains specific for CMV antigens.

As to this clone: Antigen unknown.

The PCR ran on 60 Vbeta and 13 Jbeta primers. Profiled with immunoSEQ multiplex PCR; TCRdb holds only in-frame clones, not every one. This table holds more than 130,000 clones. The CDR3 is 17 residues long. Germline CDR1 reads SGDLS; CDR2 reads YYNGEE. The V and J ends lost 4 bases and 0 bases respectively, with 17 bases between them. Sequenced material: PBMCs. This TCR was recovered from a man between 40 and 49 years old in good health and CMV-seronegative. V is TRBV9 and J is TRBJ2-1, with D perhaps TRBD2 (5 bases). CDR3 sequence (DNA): TGTGCCAGCAGCAGAACTCCGGACGGAGGCTCCTACAATGAGCAGTTCTTC. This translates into CASSRTPDGGSYNEQFF. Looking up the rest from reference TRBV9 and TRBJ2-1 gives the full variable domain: DSGVTQTPKHLITATGQRVTLRCSPRSGDLSVYWYQQSLDQGLQFLIQYYNGEERAKGNILERFSAQQFPDLHSELNLSSLELGDSALYFCASSRTPDGGSYNEQFFGPGTRLTVL.